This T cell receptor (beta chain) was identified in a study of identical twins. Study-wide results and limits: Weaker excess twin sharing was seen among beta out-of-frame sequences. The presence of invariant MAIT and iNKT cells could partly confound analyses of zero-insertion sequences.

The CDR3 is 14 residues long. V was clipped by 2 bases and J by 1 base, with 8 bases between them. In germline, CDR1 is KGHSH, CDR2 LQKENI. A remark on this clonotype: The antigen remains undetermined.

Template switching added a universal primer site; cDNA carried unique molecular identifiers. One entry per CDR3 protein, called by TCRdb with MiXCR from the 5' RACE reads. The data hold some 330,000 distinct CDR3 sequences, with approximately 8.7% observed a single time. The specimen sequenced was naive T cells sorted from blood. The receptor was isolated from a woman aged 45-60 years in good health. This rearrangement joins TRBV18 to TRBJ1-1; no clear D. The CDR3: CASSPSGRNTEAFF. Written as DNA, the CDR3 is TGTGCCAGCTCACCATCGGGCCGGAACACTGAAGCTTTCTTT.